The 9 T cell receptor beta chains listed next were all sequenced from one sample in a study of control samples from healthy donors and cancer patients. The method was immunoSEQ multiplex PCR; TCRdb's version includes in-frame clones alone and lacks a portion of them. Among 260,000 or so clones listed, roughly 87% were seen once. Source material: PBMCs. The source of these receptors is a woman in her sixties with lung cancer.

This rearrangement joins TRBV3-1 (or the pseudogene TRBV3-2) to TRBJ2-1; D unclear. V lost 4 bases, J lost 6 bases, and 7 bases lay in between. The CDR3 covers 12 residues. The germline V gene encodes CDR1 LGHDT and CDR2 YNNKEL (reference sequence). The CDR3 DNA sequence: TGTGCCAGCAGCCGCACTGGCAATGAGCAGTTCTTC. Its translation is CASSRTGNEQFF.

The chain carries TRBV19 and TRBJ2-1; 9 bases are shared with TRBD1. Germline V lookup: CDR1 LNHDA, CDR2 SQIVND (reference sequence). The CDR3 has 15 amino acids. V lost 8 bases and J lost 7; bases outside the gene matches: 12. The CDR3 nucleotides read TGTGCCAGTCAAGTCCGGGACAGGGACGTAAATGAGCAGTTCTTC. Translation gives CASQVRDRDVNEQFF. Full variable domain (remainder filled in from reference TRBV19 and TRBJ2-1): DGGITQSPKYLFRKEGQNVTLSCEQNLNHDAMYWYRQDPGQGLRLIYYSQIVNDFQKGDIAEGYSVSREKKESFPLTVTSAQKNPTAFYLCASQVRDRDVNEQFFGPGTRLTVL.

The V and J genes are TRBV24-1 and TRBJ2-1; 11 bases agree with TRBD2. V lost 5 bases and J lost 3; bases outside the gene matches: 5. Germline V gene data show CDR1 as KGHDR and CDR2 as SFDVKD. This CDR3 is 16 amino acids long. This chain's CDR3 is CATSGLAGGSYNEQFF. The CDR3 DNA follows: TGTGCCACCAGTGGTCTAGCGGGAGGTAGCTACAATGAGCAGTTCTTC.

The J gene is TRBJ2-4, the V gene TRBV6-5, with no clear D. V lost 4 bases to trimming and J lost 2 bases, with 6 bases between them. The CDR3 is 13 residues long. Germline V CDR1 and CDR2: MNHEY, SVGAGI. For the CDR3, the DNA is TGTGCCAGCAGTTTAGTCCCCAAAAACATTCAGTACTTC. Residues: CASSLVPKNIQYF.

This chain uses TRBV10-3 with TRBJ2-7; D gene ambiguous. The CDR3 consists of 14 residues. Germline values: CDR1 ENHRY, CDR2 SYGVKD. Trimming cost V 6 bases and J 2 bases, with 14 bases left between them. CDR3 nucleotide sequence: TGTGCCATCAGCCCTGGGAACAACCCCTACGAGCAGTACTTC. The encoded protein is CAISPGNNPYEQYF.

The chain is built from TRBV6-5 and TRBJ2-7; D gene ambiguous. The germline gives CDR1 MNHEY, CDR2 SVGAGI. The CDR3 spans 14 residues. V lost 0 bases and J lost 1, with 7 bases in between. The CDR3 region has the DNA TGTGCCAGCAGTTACTCGTCGGCTTCCTACGAGCAGTACTTC. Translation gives CASSYSSASYEQYF.

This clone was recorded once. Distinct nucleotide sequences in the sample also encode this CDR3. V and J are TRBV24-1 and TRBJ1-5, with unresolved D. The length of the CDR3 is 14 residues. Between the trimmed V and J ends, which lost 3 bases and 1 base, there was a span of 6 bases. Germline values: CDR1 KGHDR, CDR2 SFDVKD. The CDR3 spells CATSDRQSNQPQHF. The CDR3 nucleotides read TGTGCCACCAGTGATAGGCAGAGCAATCAGCCCCAGCATTTT.

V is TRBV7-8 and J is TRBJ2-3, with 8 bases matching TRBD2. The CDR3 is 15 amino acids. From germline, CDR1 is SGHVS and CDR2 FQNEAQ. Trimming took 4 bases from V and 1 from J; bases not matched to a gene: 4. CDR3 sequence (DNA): TGTGCCAGCAGCTATAGCGGGGCCGGCACAGATACGCAGTATTTT. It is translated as CASSYSGAGTDTQYF.

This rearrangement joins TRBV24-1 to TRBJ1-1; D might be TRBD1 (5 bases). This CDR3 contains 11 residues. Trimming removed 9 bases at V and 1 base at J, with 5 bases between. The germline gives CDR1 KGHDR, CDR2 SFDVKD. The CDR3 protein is CATGGNTEAFF. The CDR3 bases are TGTGCCACCGGGGGGAACACTGAAGCTTTCTTT.